Each of the 27 T cell receptor beta chains below was sequenced from the same sample in a study of blood T cell repertoires in COVID-19. Method: immunoSEQ multiplex PCR; TCRdb's copy keeps in-frame clones and lacks some. The data show 130,000 or so clones, around four fifths seen once. The sample consisted of peripheral blood. The receptors stem from a human donor in a cohort sampled during active COVID-19.

The V gene is TRBV13, the J gene TRBJ2-2; 8 bases line up with TRBD2. With 3 bases clipped from V and 5 bases from J, the junction kept 8 bases outside the gene matches. The CDR3 sequence is 16 residues long. Per the germline V gene, CDR1 is PRHDT and CDR2 is FYEKMQ (reference sequence). CDR3 region: CASSFRAGAGTGELFF. The CDR3 bases are TGTGCCAGCAGCTTTAGAGCGGGAGCGGGAACCGGGGAGCTGTTTTTT.

This chain links TRBV25-1 with TRBJ1-1; D remains unclear. V dropped 3 bases and J dropped 3 bases, with 11 bases sitting between them. Per germline, CDR1 MGHDK and CDR2 SYGVNS. The CDR3 is made up of 14 amino acids. The CDR3 here is CASSDAFPDTEAFF. Written as DNA, the CDR3 is TGTGCCAGCAGTGATGCATTTCCAGACACTGAAGCTTTCTTT.

The CDR3 sequence is CASSSARGNTEAFF. In DNA form, the CDR3 reads TGTGCCAGCAGCAGCGCCAGGGGGAACACTGAAGCTTTCTTT. V is TRBV7-9 and J is TRBJ1-1; weak D call: TRBD1 (6 bases). Trimming pared 5 bases from V and 1 base from J, leaving 11 bases between. The CDR3 has 14 amino acids. Germline values: CDR1 SEHNR, CDR2 FQNEAQ (reference sequence).

The rearrangement joins TRBV5-6 to TRBJ2-7; 8 positions match TRBD1. Trimming removed 0 bases from V and 3 bases from J; junction bases left unmatched: 5. Germline V lookup: CDR1 SGHDT, CDR2 YYEEEE. The CDR3 is 15 residues long. This CDR3 is CASSLVGTGIYEQYF. As DNA, the CDR3 is TGTGCCAGCAGCTTGGTCGGGACAGGAATCTACGAGCAGTACTTC.

This sequence joins TRBV7-6 and TRBJ2-7, with TRBD2 identical over 7 bases. V was clipped by 3 bases and J by 0 bases; unmatched bases: 14. The CDR3 extends over 18 amino acids. Germline-derived CDR1 and CDR2 are SGHVS and FNYEAQ. The chain's CDR3 is CASSLVPSGTTLSYEQYF. CDR3 DNA: TGTGCCAGCAGCTTGGTCCCCTCCGGGACTACGCTCTCCTACGAGCAGTACTTC.

This clone was recorded only once. This chain joins TRBV30 and TRBJ2-3; TRBD1 might be the D (5 bases). The germline V and J ends were trimmed by 0 bases and 0 bases, with 16 bases remaining between them. Germline values: CDR1 GTSNPN, CDR2 SVGIG (reference sequence). The CDR3 length is 17 residues. The CDR3 DNA follows: TGTGCCTGGAGTGTTCGATTAGGGGCCTCTAGCACAGATACGCAGTATTTT. The encoded protein is CAWSVRLGASSTDTQYF.

The V and J genes are TRBV9 and TRBJ2-1; D perhaps matches TRBD1 (6 bases). V lost 3 bases and J lost 7, with 17 bases in between. The CDR3 is made up of 15 amino acids. Looked up from germline, CDR1 is SGDLS and CDR2 is YYNGEE. CDR3 protein: CASSAGRGYGNEQFF. As DNA, the CDR3 is TGTGCCAGCAGCGCGGGAAGGGGGTATGGTAATGAGCAGTTCTTC.

The CDR3 nucleotides read TGTGCCAGCACCCTAGTCGGGGGAGGCAATCAGCCCCAGCATTTT. Translated: CASTLVGGGNQPQHF. The chain joins TRBV19 to TRBJ1-5; TRBD1 might be the D (5 bases). Looked up from germline, CDR1 is LNHDA and CDR2 is SQIVND (reference sequence). The CDR3 has 15 amino acids. With 9 bases removed from V and 2 bases from J, the gap between germline ends came to 17 bases.

This sequence joins TRBV5-1 and TRBJ2-3; weak D call: TRBD2 (6 bases). This CDR3 region has 15 residues. Trimming shortened V by 2 bases and J by 1 base, and 11 bases separated the two germline ends. In germline, CDR1 is SGHRS, CDR2 YFSETQ. The CDR3 sequence is CASSFAGSGTDTQYF. The DNA for the CDR3 is TGCGCCAGCAGCTTTGCGGGGAGCGGCACAGATACGCAGTATTTT.

V and J are TRBV9 and TRBJ2-7; maybe TRBD2 (5 bases). The V end was cut by 0 bases, the J end by 3 bases, with 13 bases between. The CDR3 extends over 15 amino acids. The germline V gene has CDR1 SGDLS and CDR2 YYNGEE. CDR3 residues: CASSVGSAEHYEQYF. The CDR3 region has the DNA TGTGCCAGCAGCGTAGGATCAGCGGAGCACTACGAGCAGTACTTC.

In its sample, this clone was seen a few times. The V gene is TRBV10-3, the J gene TRBJ2-2, with TRBD1 identical over 7 bases. V was clipped by 8 bases and J by 1 base; unmatched bases: 1. Per the germline V gene, CDR1 is ENHRY and CDR2 is SYGVKD. This CDR3 comprises 13 residues. The CDR3 sequence: CAIRDRNTGELFF. The CDR3 nucleotides are TGTGCCATCCGGGACAGGAACACCGGGGAGCTGTTTTTT.

This chain joins TRBV4-3 and TRBJ1-5; possibly TRBD1 for D (5 bases). V was trimmed by 4 bases and J by 15 bases, leaving 19 bases between them. Germline CDR1 is LGHNA and CDR2 is YSLEER. This CDR3 spans 13 amino acids. The chain's CDR3 is CASSLQVGDFMHF. In DNA form, the CDR3 reads TGCGCCAGCAGCCTTCAAGTAGGGGATTTCATGCATTTT.

This chain uses TRBV7-6 with TRBJ2-1; 8 bases align to TRBD2. Looked up from germline, CDR1 is SGHVS and CDR2 is FNYEAQ. Unmatched junction bases numbered 6, after V lost 5 bases and J lost 3 bases. The CDR3 covers 15 residues. For the CDR3, the DNA is TGTGCCAGCAGCATTGTAGCGGGGTTCTACAATGAGCAGTTCTTC. Translated: CASSIVAGFYNEQFF. The variable domain in full, completed from reference TRBV7-6 and TRBJ2-1, reads GAGVSQSPRYKVTKRGQDVALRCDPISGHVSLYWYRQALGQGPEFLTYFNYEAQQDKSGLPNDRFSAERPEGSISTLTIQRTEQRDSAMYRCASSIVAGFYNEQFFGPGTRLTVL.

The chain couples TRBV5-1 to TRBJ2-2, with 7 bases matching TRBD2. There are 15 residues in the CDR3. The V gene's germline CDR1 is SGHRS and CDR2 YFSETQ. The V segment lost 0 bases and the J segment 7 bases; nucleotides outside the gene matches: 6. The CDR3 DNA follows: TGCGCCAGCAGCTTGGTGGCGGGAGTGGTCGGGGAGCTGTTTTTT. It codes for CASSLVAGVVGELFF. The full variable domain, with the rest looked up from reference TRBV5-1 and TRBJ2-2, is KAGVTQTPRYLIKTRGQQVTLSCSPISGHRSVSWYQQTPGQGLQFLFEYFSETQRNKGNFPGRFSGRQFSNSRSEMNVSTLELGDSALYLCASSLVAGVVGELFFGEGSRLTVL.

The chain joins TRBV2 to TRBJ1-1; D not certain. From germline, CDR1 is SNHLY and CDR2 FYNNEI. This CDR3 region has 13 residues. Trimming removed 3 bases from V and 3 bases from J, with 8 bases in between. The chain's CDR3 is CASSEASYTEAFF. The CDR3 DNA is TGTGCCAGCAGTGAGGCCTCCTACACTGAAGCTTTCTTT.

V is TRBV5-1 and J is TRBJ1-1, with TRBD1 matching 8 bases. In germline, CDR1 is SGHRS, CDR2 YFSETQ. V was clipped by 4 bases and J by 6 bases; unmatched bases: 8. The CDR3 is made up of 14 amino acids. CDR3 in amino acids: CASSRIQGAAEAFF. DNA for the CDR3: TGCGCCAGCAGCAGGATTCAGGGGGCCGCTGAAGCTTTCTTT.

This chain links TRBV6-5 with TRBJ1-2; 10 bases agree with TRBD1. The CDR3 covers 15 residues. Germline CDR1 and CDR2: MNHEY and SVGAGI. J gave up 6 bases and V 0 bases, and 4 bases lay outside the gene matches. The CDR3 loop reads CASSYSRTGGDGYTF. The CDR3 DNA reads as TGTGCCAGCAGTTACTCGCGGACAGGGGGAGATGGCTACACCTTC.

J is TRBJ2-2 and V is TRBV9; 7 nucleotides match TRBD2. Germline V gene lookup returns CDR1 SGDLS and CDR2 YYNGEE. The CDR3 length is 14 residues. With V trimmed by 0 bases and J by 4 bases, 0 bases remained unmatched. In nucleotides, the CDR3 is TGTGCCAGCAGCGTAGCGGGGGGCACCGGGGAGCTGTTTTTT. Translating it yields CASSVAGGTGELFF. The whole variable domain, filled in from reference TRBV9 and TRBJ2-2, reads DSGVTQTPKHLITATGQRVTLRCSPRSGDLSVYWYQQSLDQGLQFLIQYYNGEERAKGNILERFSAQQFPDLHSELNLSSLELGDSALYFCASSVAGGTGELFFGEGSRLTVL.

The V gene is TRBV5-1, the J gene TRBJ2-5; D may be TRBD1 (5 bases). This CDR3 spans 15 amino acids. The germline CDR1 and CDR2 sequences are SGHRS and YFSETQ. With 5 bases removed from V and 0 bases from J, the gap between germline ends came to 14 bases. CDR3 region: CASRMGQAYQETQYF. The DNA for the CDR3 is TGCGCCAGCAGGATGGGGCAGGCTTACCAAGAGACCCAGTACTTC.

The chain couples TRBV18 to TRBJ2-3; no clear D. CDR3 size: 14 residues. Trimming cost V 0 bases and J 2 bases, with 6 bases left between them. Germline V lookup: CDR1 KGHSH, CDR2 LQKENI. CDR3 sequence (DNA): TGTGCCAGCTCACCACCTAGAACCACAGATACGCAGTATTTT. This codes for CASSPPRTTDTQYF.

The rearrangement links TRBV3-1 (or the pseudogene TRBV3-2) to TRBJ1-3, with 9 bases identical to TRBD1. Germline CDR1 and CDR2: LGHDT and YNNKEL (reference sequence). Losses at the gene ends were 4 bases for V and 0 bases for J; bases not matched to a gene: 7. The CDR3 sequence is 17 residues long. CDR3 protein: CASSPVPGQGSGNTIYF. As DNA, the CDR3 is TGTGCCAGCAGCCCCGTCCCGGGACAGGGCTCTGGAAACACCATATATTTT.

The V gene is TRBV19, the J gene TRBJ1-2, with 10 bases identical to TRBD1. Per germline, CDR1 LNHDA and CDR2 SQIVND (reference sequence). The CDR3 is 16 residues long. Trimming at V came to 7 bases and at J to 5 bases, leaving 13 bases not matched to a gene. The CDR3 sequence: CASTPRQGAWEYGYTF. As DNA, the CDR3 is TGTGCCAGTACCCCCCGACAGGGGGCCTGGGAGTATGGCTACACCTTC.

The sample holds one count of this clone. This chain uses TRBV4-1 with TRBJ2-7, with 15 nucleotides matching TRBD2. The length of the CDR3 is 19 residues. CDR1 is MGHRA and CDR2 is YSYEKL in the germline V gene. After removal of 3 bases from V and 5 bases from J, the junction contained 14 bases not matched to a gene. CDR3 region: CASSQEGGLAGGPSHEQYF. DNA for the CDR3: TGCGCCAGCAGCCAGGAGGGGGGACTAGCGGGAGGCCCTTCCCACGAGCAGTACTTC.

The chain combines TRBV13 with TRBJ2-7, with D possibly TRBD1 on 6 matching bases. Germline values: CDR1 PRHDT, CDR2 FYEKMQ (reference sequence). The CDR3 sequence is 15 residues long. Trimming shortened V by 4 bases and J by 3 bases, and 16 bases separated the two germline ends. In DNA form, the CDR3 reads TGTGCCAGCAGCTCCTACCGGGACATACGCTACGAGCAGTACTTC. Translation: CASSSYRDIRYEQYF.

The chain links TRBV25-1 to TRBJ2-1, with 9 bases that match TRBD1. Germline lookup yields CDR1 MGHDK and CDR2 SYGVNS. This CDR3 has 15 amino acids. Unmatched junction bases numbered 5, after V lost 2 bases and J lost 6 bases. CDR3 protein: CASSEGQGIGNEQFF. The CDR3 region has the DNA TGTGCCAGCAGTGAAGGACAGGGGATTGGCAATGAGCAGTTCTTC.

The chain recombines TRBV18 with TRBJ1-5, with D unresolved. The V end lost 4 bases, the J end lost 5 bases, and 9 bases lay between the germline ends. CDR3 length equals 13 residues. Germline CDR1 reads KGHSH; CDR2 reads LQKENI. The CDR3 protein is CASSLGEDQPQHF. The CDR3 DNA sequence: TGTGCCAGCTCACTGGGAGAGGATCAGCCCCAGCATTTT.

This clone was seen a handful of times. CDR3 bases: TGTGCCAGCAGATTGAGGGACTGGCCCTACGAGCAGTACTTC. Its translation is CASRLRDWPYEQYF. The chain recombines TRBV6-5 with TRBJ2-7; possibly TRBD2 for D (6 bases). Between the trimmed V and J ends, which lost 6 bases and 2 bases, there was a span of 14 bases. Germline loops: CDR1 MNHEY, CDR2 SVGAGI. The CDR3 length is 14 residues.